One TCR beta chain is described in this entry. Its antigen is not known. The data stem from a study of lymphopenia after photon versus proton radiotherapy. General study points: After lymphocyte nadir, photon-treated repertoires showed oligoclonal expansion, especially CD8+ Temra. Larger post-nadir TCR diversity loss correlated inversely with survival in deceased patients. Only patients who died were analyzed for survival; proton advantage is unproven. Relative stability marked proton patients; photon patients lost diversity and naive cells.

The data were produced by immunoSEQ multiplex PCR, yet TCRdb's version contains in-frame clones alone and is incomplete. The repertoire consists of approximately 22,000 clones, with roughly 85% occurring once and the leading ten covering less than 25%. Germline CDR1 reads MGHRA; CDR2 reads YSYEKL. Trimming stripped 0 bases from V and 4 bases from J, with 6 bases between. This CDR3 comprises 13 residues. The chain combines TRBV4-1 with TRBJ2-5, with D unresolved. The sequencing here drew on peripheral blood, taken from a patient treated with proton-based radiotherapy. The clonotype originates from a woman aged 70-85 years with pancreatic cancer. CDR3 nucleotide sequence: TGCGCCAGCAGCCAAGAAGGGTTAGAGACCCAGTACTTC. Its translation: CASSQEGLETQYF.